Presented here are 25 T cell receptor beta chains from one specimen sequenced in a study of Tregs in tolerant kidney transplant recipients. Sequenced by immunoSEQ multiplex PCR; TCRdb stores in-frame clones only, minus some. The sample holds under 50,000 clones, over 95% seen once. The antigens for these receptors are not known. The sequenced sample consisted of Tregs from blood cultured with allogeneic cells. All receptors derive from a human donor in good health.

The J gene is TRBJ2-2, the V gene TRBV6-5; no definite D call. The CDR3 has 15 residues. V was cut by 6 bases and J by 1 base, with 12 bases left in between. CDR1 and CDR2 from the germline V gene are MNHEY and SVGAGI. This CDR3 reads CASSSGWGNTGELFF. Here the CDR3 DNA reads TGTGCCAGCAGCTCCGGGTGGGGGAACACCGGGGAGCTGTTTTTT.

The J gene is TRBJ1-1, the V gene TRBV11-2; D unclear. Germline V gene sequence: CDR1 SGHAT, CDR2 FQNNGV. CDR3 length equals 13 residues. Trimming left V 1 base short and J 7 bases short, with 10 bases between. The CDR3 DNA is TGTGCCAGCAGCTTAGGGGAACGGATTGAAGCTTTCTTT. Translation gives CASSLGERIEAFF. Looking up the rest from reference TRBV11-2 and TRBJ1-1 gives the full variable domain: EAGVAQSPRYKIIEKRQSVAFWCNPISGHATLYWYQQILGQGPKLLIQFQNNGVVDDSQLPKDRFSAERLKGVDSTLKIQPAKLEDSAVYLCASSLGERIEAFFGQGTRLTVV.

V gene TRBV10-2 combines with J gene TRBJ2-3, with D perhaps TRBD2 (6 bases). The V gene's germline CDR1 is WSHSY and CDR2 SAAADI. The CDR3 sequence is 17 residues long. V lost 2 bases and J lost 2, with 17 bases in between. CDR3 protein: CASSEPDLRGYTDTQYF. CDR3 coding DNA: TGCGCCAGCAGTGAGCCAGACCTCCGGGGGTACACAGATACGCAGTATTTT.

This clone occurred a few times. V usage is TRBV5-1 and J usage is TRBJ1-1; TRBD1 might be the D (5 bases). V lost 0 bases, J lost 4 bases, and 7 bases lay in between. Germline V gene data show CDR1 as SGHRS and CDR2 as YFSETQ. The length of the CDR3 is 13 residues. The CDR3 DNA is TGCGCCAGCAGCTTGGCAGGGAGCACTGAAGCTTTCTTT. It yields the protein CASSLAGSTEAFF.

The V gene is TRBV6-5, the J gene TRBJ1-4; weak D call: TRBD1 (5 bases). The CDR3 has 15 amino acids. Germline values: CDR1 MNHEY, CDR2 SVGAGI. Trimming shortened V by 0 bases and J by 4 bases, and 9 bases separated the two germline ends. The CDR3 nucleotides are TGTGCCAGCAGTTACTCCGGGGGGAATAATGAAAAACTGTTTTTT. This encodes CASSYSGGNNEKLFF.

V usage is TRBV14 and J usage is TRBJ2-1; D might be TRBD1 or TRBD2, each matching 5 bases. From germline, CDR1 is SGHDN and CDR2 FVKESK. This CDR3 spans 15 amino acids. V lost 4 bases and J 8 bases, leaving 18 bases between the germline ends. The CDR3 nucleotides read TGTGCCAGCAGCCCCCCGGGGCCCCTTAGGGATGAGCAGTTCTTC. Encoded protein: CASSPPGPLRDEQFF.

V usage is TRBV9 and J usage is TRBJ2-2; 8 bases are a match to TRBD2. The germline V gene encodes CDR1 SGDLS and CDR2 YYNGEE. The ends lost 7 bases at V and 0 bases at J; junction bases unmatched: 2. The CDR3 extends over 14 amino acids. The CDR3: CASRAGANTGELFF. DNA for the CDR3: TGTGCCAGCCGAGCGGGAGCGAACACCGGGGAGCTGTTTTTT.

V and J are TRBV5-1 and TRBJ2-1; perhaps TRBD2 as D (6 bases). The germline V gene has CDR1 SGHRS and CDR2 YFSETQ. The CDR3 is 14 amino acids. With 6 bases removed from V and 2 bases from J, the gap between germline ends came to 12 bases. CDR3 nucleotides: TGCGCCAGCACCAGCGGGCCGCCCTACAATGAGCAGTTCTTC. Its translation: CASTSGPPYNEQFF.

The gene calls are TRBV5-4 and TRBJ2-3; the D gene is possibly TRBD2 (7 bases). CDR3 length: 16 residues. In germline, CDR1 is SGHNT, CDR2 YYREEE (reference sequence). Trimming stripped 1 base from V and 1 base from J, with 13 bases between. The CDR3 reads CASSLLGGGGTDTQYF. CDR3 DNA: TGTGCCAGCAGCTTGCTCGGAGGGGGGGGCACAGATACGCAGTATTTT.

The rearrangement uses TRBV2 and TRBJ1-1; 9 bases fit TRBD1. The CDR3 spans 13 residues. Germline lookup yields CDR1 SNHLY and CDR2 FYNNEI. Unmatched junction bases numbered 6, after V lost 8 bases and J lost 5 bases. CDR3 coding DNA: TGTGCCAGCGGGGGACAGGGTGGGACTGAAGCTTTCTTT. This gives the protein CASGGQGGTEAFF.

CDR3 region: CASSLESGSVTEQYF. DNA for the CDR3: TGTGCCAGCAGCTTAGAGAGCGGATCAGTCACCGAGCAGTACTTC. V usage is TRBV7-9 and J usage is TRBJ2-7; D is possibly TRBD2 (5 bases). The V gene's germline CDR1 is SEHNR and CDR2 FQNEAQ (reference sequence). The CDR3 sequence is 15 residues long. The V gene lost 1 base and the J gene lost 6 bases, with 16 bases spanning the gap.

This clone was seen only a few times. This rearrangement joins TRBV7-2 to TRBJ2-2; TRBD2 matches 12 bases. Germline V gene sequence: CDR1 SGHTA, CDR2 FQGNSA. V was pared by 5 bases and J by 4 bases, with 8 bases of the junction left unmatched. This CDR3 is 17 amino acids long. The CDR3 DNA follows: TGTGCCAGCAGCCCTCGACTAGCGGGAGCTCCCACCGGGGAGCTGTTTTTT. Encoded protein: CASSPRLAGAPTGELFF.

V gene TRBV5-1 combines with J gene TRBJ2-7; TRBD1 matches at 7 bases. The V gene's germline CDR1 is SGHRS and CDR2 YFSETQ. CDR3 length: 14 amino acids. The J segment lost 5 bases and the V segment lost 4 bases, leaving 9 bases of the junction unmatched. This chain's CDR3 is CASSTSGGLHEQYF. CDR3 nucleotides: TGCGCCAGCAGCACCTCAGGGGGTCTTCACGAGCAGTACTTC.

This clone has only one observation. This chain links TRBV6-4 with TRBJ2-1; 9 bases match TRBD1. The CDR3 is 15 residues long. Unmatched junction bases numbered 4, after V lost 2 bases and J lost 5 bases. In germline, CDR1 is MRHNA, CDR2 SNTAGT. The DNA of the CDR3 is TGTGCCAGCAGTGACACGGGGACAGGGAACAATGAGCAGTTCTTC. It codes for CASSDTGTGNNEQFF.

The rearrangement joins TRBV6-1 to TRBJ1-3; no clear D. The germline gives CDR1 MNHNS, CDR2 SASEGT. Between the trimmed V and J ends, which lost 7 bases and 0 bases, there was a span of 7 bases. CDR3 length: 13 residues. CDR3 nucleotide sequence: TGTGCCAGCACTCCCAGCTCTGGAAACACCATATATTTT. Protein sequence: CASTPSSGNTIYF.

This chain uses TRBV5-1 with TRBJ1-2; 11 nucleotides match TRBD1. V was pared by 4 bases and J by 6 bases, with 5 bases of the junction left unmatched. The germline CDR1 and CDR2 sequences are SGHRS and YFSETQ. The CDR3 loop spans 14 amino acids. The CDR3 protein is CASSGRTGGNGYTF. Written as DNA, the CDR3 is TGCGCCAGCAGCGGCCGGACAGGGGGCAATGGCTACACCTTC.

The DNA of the CDR3 is TGCGCCAGCAGCTTTTCAGAAAATGAGCAGTTCTTC. It yields the protein CASSFSENEQFF. V and J are TRBV5-1 and TRBJ2-1; D is unclear. Germline assignment: CDR1 SGHRS and CDR2 YFSETQ. The CDR3 is 12 residues long. Trimming cost V 2 bases and J 7 bases, with 7 bases left between them.

This chain links TRBV6-1 with TRBJ1-2; possible D gene TRBD1, 5 bases. Trimming removed 7 bases from V and 4 bases from J, with 10 bases in between. The CDR3 has 12 residues. Germline V gives CDR1 MNHNS, CDR2 SASEGT. Here the CDR3 DNA reads TGTGCCAGCAAGGGACGGATCTATGGCTACACCTTC. It specifies CASKGRIYGYTF.

The V call is TRBV5-1, the J call TRBJ2-3; the match to TRBD2 covers 9 bases. V lost 1 base to trimming and J lost 5 bases; unmatched junction nucleotides: 8. CDR3 length equals 16 residues. Germline CDR1 reads SGHRS; CDR2 reads YFSETQ. CDR3 protein: CASSLPAGGGGDTQYF. In nucleotides, the CDR3 is TGCGCCAGCAGCTTGCCAGCGGGAGGTGGGGGAGATACGCAGTATTTT.

The genes are TRBV11-2 and TRBJ2-7; TRBD1 matches 8 bases. Per the germline V gene, CDR1 is SGHAT and CDR2 is FQNNGV. The CDR3 is 14 residues long. J was trimmed by 2 bases and V by 4 bases; bases with no gene match: 4. CDR3 nucleotide sequence: TGTGCCAGCAGCTCTAGGACAGGGACCTACGAGCAGTACTTC. Encoded protein: CASSSRTGTYEQYF.

V is TRBV15 and J is TRBJ1-2; possible D gene TRBD1, 5 bases. V lost 0 bases, J lost 0 bases, and 8 bases lay in between. The CDR3 is 15 residues long. Germline loops: CDR1 LNHNV, CDR2 YYDKDF (reference sequence). The CDR3 bases are TGTGCCACCAGCAGAGAGCCAGGGTCTAACTATGGCTACACCTTC. This encodes CATSREPGSNYGYTF.

The gene calls are TRBV5-1 and TRBJ2-6; 9 nucleotides align to TRBD2. Trimming at V came to 0 bases and at J to 1 base, leaving 5 bases not matched to a gene. Germline-derived CDR1 and CDR2 are SGHRS and YFSETQ. This CDR3 region has 18 residues. The CDR3 spells CASSLEGGLASGANVLTF. In nucleotides, the CDR3 is TGCGCCAGCAGCTTGGAGGGCGGACTAGCGTCTGGGGCCAACGTCCTGACTTTC.

The chain couples TRBV5-1 to TRBJ2-1; 12 bases line up with TRBD2. V dropped 4 bases and J dropped 4; count of bases not matched to a gene: 6. Germline CDR1 is SGHRS and CDR2 is YFSETQ. The CDR3 is 16 amino acids. The CDR3 sequence: CASSNGLAGIYNEQFF. CDR3 sequence (DNA): TGCGCCAGCAGCAACGGACTAGCGGGGATATACAATGAGCAGTTCTTC.

The CDR3 here is CASGVIDTQYF. CDR3 bases: TGCGCCAGCGGAGTAATAGATACGCAGTATTTT. The gene calls are TRBV5-1 and TRBJ2-3; D remains ambiguous. The CDR3 spans 11 residues. V lost 7 bases to trimming and J lost 5 bases, with 8 bases between them. Germline CDR1 reads SGHRS; CDR2 reads YFSETQ.

The chain couples TRBV10-3 to TRBJ2-1; the match to TRBD1 covers 7 bases. CDR3 length: 15 residues. CDR1 ENHRY and CDR2 SYGVKD come from the germline V gene. V trimming: 7 bases; J trimming: 9 bases; junction bases outside the gene matches: 15. The CDR3, as DNA: TGTGCCATCAAAAATTGGGACAGCTCCTCGGGTGAGCAGTTCTTC. It codes for CAIKNWDSSSGEQFF.